This entry lists 6 T cell receptor beta chains sequenced from one sample in a study of post-analysis software for immune sequencing data. Their recognized antigens are unknown. Unique molecular identifiers were built into the TCR beta cDNA libraries. TCRdb re-analysed the PCR reads in MiXCR, keeping a single row per CDR3 protein. The data show some 260,000 distinct CDR3 sequences, 30% to 45% seen once. Study-level points and caveats: Relative to controls, patients had about 5 TRBV segments at higher frequency, with TRBV5-6, TRBV5-1 and TRBV20-1 among these.

Sequenced: blood. All receptors derive from a girl aged 5-17 years with multiple sclerosis.

In this sample, this clonotype turned up many times. V usage is TRBV10-3 and J usage is TRBJ2-5; 11 positions match TRBD1. The CDR3 spans 14 residues. The ends lost 6 bases at V and 5 bases at J; junction bases unmatched: 5. The germline V gene has CDR1 ENHRY and CDR2 SYGVKD. This CDR3 reads CAISPGQGGETQYF. The CDR3 nucleotides read TGTGCCATCAGCCCGGGACAGGGGGGCGAGACCCAGTACTTC.

This rearrangement joins TRBV14 to TRBJ1-3; 7 bases are a match to TRBD1. The CDR3 has 16 amino acids. J lost 3 bases, V lost 1 base, and 6 bases had no gene match. CDR1 SGHDN and CDR2 FVKESK come from the germline V gene. This CDR3 is CASSQVRDRVGNTIYF. CDR3 DNA sequence: TGTGCCAGCAGCCAAGTACGAGACAGGGTTGGAAACACCATATATTTT.

This clonotype was counted many times. The chain combines TRBV27 with TRBJ2-1; TRBD2 matches at 8 bases. The V segment lost 6 bases and the J segment 3 bases; nucleotides outside the gene matches: 13. This CDR3 contains 17 residues. CDR1 and CDR2 (germline): MNHEY, SMNVEV (reference sequence). CDR3: CASSIRRAGAVYNEQFF. DNA for the CDR3: TGTGCCAGCAGCATCCGTCGAGCGGGAGCAGTCTACAATGAGCAGTTCTTC.

The CDR3 is CASSHSPLPGTGNYGYTF. CDR3 sequence (DNA): TGCGCCAGCAGCCATTCACCACTCCCCGGGACAGGGAACTATGGCTACACCTTC. The V gene is TRBV4-1, the J gene TRBJ1-2; TRBD1 matches 9 bases. The CDR3 runs 18 residues. J was trimmed by 2 bases and V by 3 bases; bases with no gene match: 13. Germline-derived CDR1 and CDR2 are MGHRA and YSYEKL.

This chain links TRBV7-9 with TRBJ2-2, with D possibly being TRBD1 or TRBD2 (5 bases each). The V gene lost 8 bases and the J gene lost 1 base, with 14 bases spanning the gap. Germline V CDR1 and CDR2: SEHNR, FQNEAQ (reference sequence). The CDR3 runs to 15 residues. CDR3 in amino acids: CASCCGTKNTGELFF. CDR3 bases: TGTGCCAGCTGCTGTGGGACGAAGAACACCGGGGAGCTGTTTTTT.

This clonotype was detected many times. V gene TRBV20-1 combines with J gene TRBJ2-1, with TRBD2 matching over 8 bases. The junction had 5 bases not matched to a gene; V was cut back by 0 bases and J by 4 bases. Germline V gene lookup returns CDR1 DFQATT and CDR2 SNEGSKA (reference sequence). The CDR3 is 15 residues long. The CDR3 DNA sequence: TGCAGTGCTAGAGAGGCGGGAGGAACGTACAATGAGCAGTTCTTC. Translated, it gives CSAREAGGTYNEQFF.